The clone carrying this T cell receptor (beta chain) was picked up a small number of times. Antigen unknown. One end of the junction varies from germline; a read error may be responsible. The CDR3 spans 15 residues. The germline V gene has CDR1 LNHDA and CDR2 SQIVND (reference sequence). TCR beta libraries were built with iRepertoire HTBI primers and Arm-PCR of CDR3 regions. Via MiXCR, TCRdb re-called the multiplex PCR reads, giving one row per CDR3 protein. The sample carries over 400,000 distinct CDR3 sequences, 14% recorded once. This sample was taken from a study of regulatory T cells in long-lasting Graves disease. Findings of the study overall: Persistent disease preferred TRBV28, TRBJ1-2 and TRBJ2-5; new disease, TRBV20-1 and TRBJ2-1. Persistent-disease Graves' patients showed less TCR diversity than new cases.

Time point: newly diagnosed GD, antithyroid drugs for less than 3 months. The TCR library was made from RNA extracted from PBMCs. The same data also contributed to another study, on T cells in Graves' hyperthyroidism and ophthalmopathy. That source reports: Lactation, pregnancy, other autoimmune disease or uncontrolled infection excluded patients.

The gene calls are TRBV19 and TRBJ2-1; D is tentatively TRBD1 or TRBD2 (5 bases each). The sequence came from a woman aged 50 to 60 with Graves disease. Source: peripheral blood mononuclear cells (PBMCs), taken at new diagnosis, from a patient treated with antithyroid drugs. CDR3 loop: CASSLAGRIRDEQSF. CDR3 DNA: TGTGCCAGTAGTCTAGCCGGACGAATCAGGGATGAGCAGTCCTTC.